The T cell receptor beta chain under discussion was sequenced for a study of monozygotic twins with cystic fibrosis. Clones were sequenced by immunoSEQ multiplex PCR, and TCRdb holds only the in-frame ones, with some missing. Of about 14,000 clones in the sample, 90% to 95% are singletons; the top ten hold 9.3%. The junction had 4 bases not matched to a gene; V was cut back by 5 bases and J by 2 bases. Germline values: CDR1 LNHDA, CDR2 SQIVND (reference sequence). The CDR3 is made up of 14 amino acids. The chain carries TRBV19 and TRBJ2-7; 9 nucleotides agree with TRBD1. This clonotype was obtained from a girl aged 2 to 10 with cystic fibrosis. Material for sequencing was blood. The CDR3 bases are TGTGCCAGTAGTTTGGGGACAGGGACCTACGAGCAGTACTTC. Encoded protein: CASSLGTGTYEQYF.